The rows below give T cell receptor beta chains drawn from one sample of a study of blood T cell repertoires in COVID-19. The data were produced by immunoSEQ multiplex PCR, yet TCRdb's version contains in-frame clones alone and is incomplete. The table includes 230,000 or so clones, roughly 87% detected once. Material for sequencing was peripheral blood. The receptor set was obtained from a man aged 40-49 years with active or convalescent COVID-19. Each CDR3 is given with its conserved first and last residue. The D gene is left open where the match is weak. Size values are once, few and many counts, or a class for expanded clones, and some rows have none.

>once|TRBJ2-7|.|TRBV2
CASTESYEQYF
TGTGCCAGCACGGAGTCCTACGAGCAGTACTTC
>.|TRBJ2-5|TRBD2|TRBV5-1
CASSRGLAGVRETQYF
TGCGCCAGCAGTCGAGGACTAGCGGGAGTAAGAGAGACCCAGTACTTC
>.|TRBJ2-7|TRBD2|TRBV6-2/TRBV6-3
CASSSSQGGGASEQYF
TGTGCCAGCAGTTCCTCTCAAGGCGGGGGGGCCTCCGAGCAGTACTTC
>.|TRBJ1-6|.|TRBV5-1
CASSLGGSSSYNSPLHF
TGCGCCAGCAGCTTGGGCGGTTCCAGCTCCTATAATTCACCCCTCCACTTT
>.|TRBJ1-1|.|TRBV5-6
CASSLRGLHMNTEAFF
TGTGCCAGCAGCTTGCGAGGCCTACATATGAACACTGAAGCTTTCTTT
>.|TRBJ2-1|.|TRBV5-1
CASSLDQASSYNEQFF
TGCGCCAGCAGCTTGGACCAGGCATCGTCCTACAATGAGCAGTTCTTC
>once|TRBJ1-2|.|TRBV5-1
CASSFNSPYYGYTF
TGCGCCAGCAGCTTTAACAGTCCCTACTATGGCTACACCTTC
>few|TRBJ1-1|.|TRBV6-5
CASKAETAEAFF
TGTGCCAGCAAGGCCGAGACAGCTGAAGCTTTCTTT
>.|TRBJ1-1|TRBD1|TRBV2
CASSLQGAEAFF
TGTGCCAGCAGTCTCCAGGGGGCCGAAGCTTTCTTT
>.|TRBJ2-7|TRBD1|TRBV5-1
CASSVGTGYEQYF
TGCGCCAGCAGCGTCGGGACAGGCTACGAGCAGTACTTC
>.|TRBJ1-5|TRBD1|TRBV18
CASSRLDRGHSQPQHF
TGTGCCAGCTCACGATTGGACAGGGGGCACAGTCAGCCCCAGCATTTT
>.|TRBJ1-3|TRBD1|TRBV27
CASSRQGVSGNTIYF
TGTGCCAGCAGTCGACAGGGGGTTAGTGGCAACACCATATATTTT
>.|TRBJ1-1|.|TRBV19
CASSKKRSGANTEAFF
TGTGCCAGTAGTAAAAAGCGGTCAGGGGCGAACACTGAAGCTTTCTTT
>.|TRBJ1-4|.|TRBV18
CASSEQGSGVEKLFF
TGTGCCAGCTCAGAACAGGGTTCCGGCGTTGAAAAACTGTTTTTT
>.|TRBJ2-3|.|TRBV7-3
CASSPGAAGTDTQYF
TGTGCCAGCAGCCCCGGAGCCGCAGGCACAGATACGCAGTATTTT
>.|TRBJ1-1|.|TRBV7-8
CASSPLRSANTEAFF
TGTGCCAGCAGCCCGCTCCGTAGCGCGAACACTGAAGCTTTCTTT
>.|TRBJ2-7|TRBD2|TRBV9
CASSGWTSGGPYEQYF
TGTGCCAGCAGCGGATGGACTAGCGGGGGACCCTACGAGCAGTACTTC
>.|TRBJ2-7|TRBD1|TRBV27
CASSSRQGINYEQYF
TGTGCCAGCAGCTCCCGACAGGGGATAAACTACGAGCAGTACTTC
>.|TRBJ2-1|TRBD1|TRBV7-2
CASSLSRGPFSGEQFF
TGTGCCAGCAGCTTATCCAGGGGGCCGTTTTCCGGTGAGCAGTTCTTC
>few|TRBJ2-1|TRBD1|TRBV28
CASSFGTGQGSDEQFF
TGTGCCAGCAGTTTCGGCACGGGACAGGGGAGCGATGAGCAGTTCTTC
>.|TRBJ1-2|.|TRBV5-8
CASSLVGWDFNYGYTF
TGTGCCAGCAGCTTGGTCGGATGGGACTTTAACTATGGCTACACCTTC
>.|TRBJ1-3|.|TRBV28
CASNVQGMAGNTIYF
TGTGCCAGCAATGTTCAGGGTATGGCTGGAAACACCATATATTTT
>.|TRBJ1-1|TRBD1|TRBV9
CASSGKDRVAEAFF
TGTGCCAGCAGCGGGAAGGACAGGGTTGCTGAAGCTTTCTTT
>.|TRBJ1-5|.|TRBV5-1
CASSLYGNQPQHF
TGCGCCAGCAGCTTGTACGGGAATCAGCCCCAGCATTTT
>few|TRBJ2-3|.|TRBV9
CASSVQVSDTQYF
TGTGCCAGCAGCGTACAGGTCTCGGATACGCAGTATTTT
>.|TRBJ1-4|.|TRBV6-5
CASRGRRDKGEKLFF
TGTGCCAGCAGGGGAAGGCGGGATAAAGGTGAAAAACTGTTTTTT